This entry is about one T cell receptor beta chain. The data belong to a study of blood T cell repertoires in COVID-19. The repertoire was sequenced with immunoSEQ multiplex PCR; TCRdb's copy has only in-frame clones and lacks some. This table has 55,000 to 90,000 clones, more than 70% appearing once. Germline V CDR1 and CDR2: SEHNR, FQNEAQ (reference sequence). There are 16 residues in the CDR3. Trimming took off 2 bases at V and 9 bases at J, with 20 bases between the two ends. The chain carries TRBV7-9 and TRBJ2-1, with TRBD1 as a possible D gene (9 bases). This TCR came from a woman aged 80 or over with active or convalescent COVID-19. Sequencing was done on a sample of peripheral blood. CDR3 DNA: TGTGCCAGCAGCTTAACGGGGGGGACAGGGTACGGTGAGCAGTTCTTC. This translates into CASSLTGGTGYGEQFF.